A single sample is the source of the 30 T cell receptor beta chains below, sequenced in a study of blood T cell repertoires in COVID-19. This table comes from immunoSEQ multiplex PCR, and its TCRdb copy is limited to in-frame clones, with some not included. The sample has around 130,000 clones; 75% to 90% are singletons. The sample taken for sequencing was peripheral blood. The receptors originated from a human donor in a cohort sampled during active COVID-19.

The rearrangement links TRBV19 to TRBJ2-4; the match to TRBD1 covers 7 bases. The V gene's germline CDR1 is LNHDA and CDR2 SQIVND (reference sequence). The CDR3 contains 16 residues. V shed 7 bases, J shed 0 bases, and the junction held 9 bases outside the gene matches. The CDR3 loop reads CASKGATTSAKNIQYF. CDR3 nucleotides: TGTGCCAGTAAGGGGGCTACTACCTCAGCCAAAAACATTCAGTACTTC.

This clone was picked up one time. V is TRBV2 and J is TRBJ1-4; no clear D gene. The germline V gene encodes CDR1 SNHLY and CDR2 FYNNEI. The V end was cut by 6 bases, the J end by 8 bases, with 13 bases between. The CDR3 has 13 amino acids. As DNA, the CDR3 is TGTGCCAGCAGGGAGGGTCCTAGGGAAAAACTGTTTTTT. Its translation: CASREGPREKLFF.

CDR3 coding DNA: TGTGCCAGCAGCTTAGTGGCAGGGGCTGGCTACACCTTC. Amino acids: CASSLVAGAGYTF. The rearrangement uses TRBV7-2 and TRBJ1-2; TRBD1 is a possible D gene (6 bases). The CDR3 runs 13 residues. CDR1 SGHTA and CDR2 FQGNSA come from the germline V gene. Trimming pared 1 base from V and 7 bases from J, leaving 10 bases between.

The rearrangement uses TRBV3-1 (or the pseudogene TRBV3-2) and TRBJ1-4, with D perhaps matching TRBD1 (5 bases). Germline assignment: CDR1 LGHDT and CDR2 YNNKEL (reference sequence). The germline V and J ends were trimmed by 4 bases and 0 bases, with 12 bases remaining between them. The CDR3 runs to 16 residues. CDR3 bases: TGTGCCAGCAGCCCCGCGGGACTTCCAACTAATGAAAAACTGTTTTTT. It yields the protein CASSPAGLPTNEKLFF.

J is TRBJ2-3 and V is TRBV5-1, with TRBD1 matching over 7 bases. Germline loops: CDR1 SGHRS, CDR2 YFSETQ. Losses at the gene ends were 0 bases for V and 5 bases for J; bases not matched to a gene: 3. The CDR3 runs to 14 residues. The CDR3 region is CASSLEGGKDTQYF. The CDR3 region has the DNA TGCGCCAGCAGCTTGGAAGGGGGCAAAGATACGCAGTATTTT.

The chain recombines TRBV6-2 or TRBV6-3 with TRBJ2-6; no firm D call. CDR1 and CDR2 (germline): MNHEY, SVGEGT. With 6 bases removed from V and 0 bases from J, the gap between germline ends came to 6 bases. This CDR3 contains 14 residues. CDR3 region: CASSRSSGANVLTF. DNA for the CDR3: TGTGCCAGCAGCCGGAGCTCTGGGGCCAACGTCCTGACTTTC.

This clone appeared a few times. This rearrangement joins TRBV23-1 to TRBJ2-7, with TRBD2 as a possible D gene (7 bases). TRBV23-1 is an ORF, and what it does is uncertain. This CDR3 region has 14 residues. V was cut by 1 base and J by 6 bases, with 13 bases left in between. CDR3 DNA sequence: TGCGCCAGCAGTCAATGGGGGGGCAGTAGCGAGCAGTACTTC. This gives the protein CASSQWGGSSEQYF.

V usage is TRBV9 and J usage is TRBJ2-3, with TRBD2 as a possible D gene (6 bases). Germline CDR1 reads SGDLS; CDR2 reads YYNGEE. There are 16 residues in the CDR3. V was trimmed by 0 bases and J by 6 bases, leaving 17 bases between them. The CDR3 nucleotides are TGTGCCAGCAGCGTAGCTGTGGGGGGTTCGGGCGATACGCAGTATTTT. Translating gives CASSVAVGGSGDTQYF.

This clone appeared once. CDR3 sequence reads: CASSQDGRAEAFF. CDR3 coding DNA: TGCGCCAGCAGCCAAGATGGTCGGGCTGAAGCTTTCTTT. This chain links TRBV4-3 with TRBJ1-1; no clear D gene. This CDR3 has 13 residues. The V end was cut by 0 bases, the J end by 6 bases, with 8 bases between. The germline V gene has CDR1 LGHNA and CDR2 YSLEER.

The chain uses TRBV19 and TRBJ2-3; 7 nucleotides line up with TRBD1. V gave up 1 base and J gave up 2 bases; unmatched junction bases: 6. The CDR3 consists of 16 residues. Germline loops: CDR1 LNHDA, CDR2 SQIVND (reference sequence). This CDR3 reads CASSIGGQEPTDTQYF. CDR3 DNA: TGTGCCAGTAGTATAGGAGGACAGGAGCCCACAGATACGCAGTATTTT.

The chain links TRBV6-5 to TRBJ1-2; 7 bases line up with TRBD1. V shed 1 base and J 9 bases; nucleotides not matched to a gene: 5. The CDR3 is made up of 13 amino acids. The germline V gene has CDR1 MNHEY and CDR2 SVGAGI. The CDR3 protein is CASSYFAGGSYTF. The CDR3 nucleotides are TGTGCCAGCAGTTACTTCGCAGGGGGAAGCTACACCTTC.

This clone was recorded only once. The chain carries TRBV7-9 and TRBJ1-6; D might be TRBD1 (5 bases). Germline-derived CDR1 and CDR2 are SEHNR and FQNEAQ (reference sequence). The CDR3 has 15 residues. V dropped 5 bases and J dropped 10 bases, with 18 bases sitting between them. The chain's CDR3 is CASSRDGDSTSPLHF. In DNA, the CDR3 is TGTGCCAGCAGCCGTGACGGAGACAGCACCTCACCCCTCCACTTT.

This rearrangement joins TRBV7-2 to TRBJ2-1, with 9 positions matching TRBD2. From germline, CDR1 is SGHTA and CDR2 FQGNSA. J was trimmed by 8 bases and V by 1 base; bases with no gene match: 6. The CDR3 is 15 residues long. The CDR3 region has the DNA TGTGCCAGCAGCTTAGATCGCGGGAGGGCCGATGAGCAGTTCTTC. Amino acid sequence: CASSLDRGRADEQFF.

V and J are TRBV11-3 and TRBJ1-1; D remains unclear. V lost 2 bases and J 7 bases, leaving 14 bases between the germline ends. There are 14 residues in the CDR3. CDR1 SGHNT and CDR2 YENEEA come from the germline V gene. CDR3 amino acids: CASSLTSALGEAFF. The CDR3 nucleotides read TGTGCCAGCAGCTTAACTTCAGCCCTAGGTGAAGCTTTCTTT.

The chain employs TRBV30 and TRBJ2-2; D is perhaps TRBD2 (5 bases). The V gene's germline CDR1 is GTSNPN and CDR2 SVGIG (reference sequence). Trimming stripped 1 base from V and 1 base from J, with 10 bases between. The CDR3 sequence is 15 residues long. The CDR3, as DNA: TGTGCCTGGAGTGCGGGGTCAGGGAACACCGGGGAGCTGTTTTTT. Amino acids: CAWSAGSGNTGELFF.

The chain is built from TRBV7-2 and TRBJ1-3; D is uncertain. V was shortened by 5 bases and J by 3 bases, with 11 bases between the two germline ends. This CDR3 region has 14 residues. From germline, CDR1 is SGHTA and CDR2 FQGNSA. The CDR3 is CASSRSAGGNTIYF. The CDR3 DNA is TGTGCCAGCAGCCGCTCTGCCGGTGGAAACACCATATATTTT.

V usage is TRBV5-4 and J usage is TRBJ2-3; 13 positions match TRBD2. The CDR3 contains 18 residues. With 0 bases clipped from V and 1 base from J, the junction kept 5 bases outside the gene matches. Per germline, CDR1 SGHNT and CDR2 YYREEE (reference sequence). The CDR3 reads CASSLGTSGGLRTDTQYF. CDR3 nucleotides: TGTGCCAGCAGCTTGGGGACTAGCGGGGGTCTTCGCACAGATACGCAGTATTTT.

The rearrangement links TRBV24-1 to TRBJ2-3; D is unclear. V was clipped by 6 bases and J by 3 bases, with 15 bases between them. The length of the CDR3 is 15 residues. The germline CDR1 and CDR2 sequences are KGHDR and SFDVKD. DNA of the CDR3: TGTGCCACCAGTCGAGGTTCGGGTGGAACAGATACGCAGTATTTT. Translation: CATSRGSGGTDTQYF.

V gene TRBV7-9 combines with J gene TRBJ1-1; D is unresolved. CDR1 SEHNR and CDR2 FQNEAQ come from the germline V gene (reference sequence). The V end was cut by 4 bases, the J end by 0 bases, with 3 bases between. This CDR3 is 12 amino acids long. DNA of the CDR3: TGTGCCAGCAGCTCGGTGAACACTGAAGCTTTCTTT. Translating it yields CASSSVNTEAFF.

The chain uses TRBV30 and TRBJ2-4, with unresolved D. From germline, CDR1 is GTSNPN and CDR2 SVGIG (reference sequence). The V end lost 2 bases, the J end lost 7 bases, and 18 bases lay between the germline ends. The CDR3 has 15 amino acids. The CDR3 nucleotides read TGTGCCTGGAGTAACGGAGCTATTACCGGTAACATTCAGTACTTC. Translating it yields CAWSNGAITGNIQYF.

The rearrangement links TRBV27 to TRBJ2-1; a possible D gene is TRBD2 (5 bases). The CDR3 is 14 residues long. Trimming stripped 6 bases from V and 7 bases from J, with 16 bases between. The germline V gene has CDR1 MNHEY and CDR2 SMNVEV (reference sequence). CDR3 amino acids: CASRMGSSQNEQFF. The CDR3 DNA reads TGTGCCAGCAGAATGGGGAGTAGCCAGAATGAGCAGTTCTTC.

The chain carries TRBV5-4 and TRBJ2-3; D might be TRBD2 (6 bases). Germline V lookup: CDR1 SGHNT, CDR2 YYREEE (reference sequence). The CDR3 is 19 amino acids. Trimming shortened V by 5 bases and J by 2 bases, and 27 bases separated the two germline ends. The CDR3 DNA reads TGTGCCAGCAGTCCCAGGCTAGCGCAGTGGGGCTCGACCACAGATACGCAGTATTTT. As protein: CASSPRLAQWGSTTDTQYF.

The CDR3 nucleotides are TGTGCCAGCAGCGTACAGCCGGGGGGCTACAATGAGCAGTTCTTC. This translates into CASSVQPGGYNEQFF. The gene calls are TRBV9 and TRBJ2-1; 7 bases line up with TRBD2. The germline CDR1 and CDR2 sequences are SGDLS and YYNGEE. This CDR3 contains 15 residues. The V and J ends lost 1 base and 3 bases, in that order; junction bases with no gene match: 4.

This chain joins TRBV2 and TRBJ1-3, with a tentative D call TRBD1 (6 bases). Germline V CDR1 and CDR2: SNHLY, FYNNEI. CDR3 size: 15 residues. The V and J ends lost 6 bases and 4 bases respectively, with 16 bases between them. The CDR3 loop reads CASREQGFSGNTIYF. CDR3 sequence (DNA): TGTGCCAGCAGGGAACAGGGTTTTTCGGGAAACACCATATATTTT.

The chain joins TRBV14 to TRBJ1-1, with 8 bases matching TRBD1. The V gene end was trimmed by 4 bases and the J gene end by 5 bases; junction bases not matched to a gene: 9. Germline lookup yields CDR1 SGHDN and CDR2 FVKESK. The CDR3 loop spans 15 amino acids. CDR3 region: CASSLDRGRWTEAFF. The CDR3 nucleotides read TGTGCCAGCAGCCTAGACAGGGGTCGGTGGACTGAAGCTTTCTTT.

This clone was picked up one time. J is TRBJ1-2 and V is TRBV9; TRBD1 matches at 11 bases. V lost 3 bases, J lost 8 bases, and 3 bases stayed unmatched. CDR1 SGDLS and CDR2 YYNGEE come from the germline V gene. The CDR3 spans 13 residues. CDR3 residues: CASSADRGLGYTF. The DNA of the CDR3 is TGTGCCAGCAGCGCGGACAGGGGGCTCGGCTACACCTTC. The full variable domain, completed using reference TRBV9 and TRBJ1-2, is DSGVTQTPKHLITATGQRVTLRCSPRSGDLSVYWYQQSLDQGLQFLIQYYNGEERAKGNILERFSAQQFPDLHSELNLSSLELGDSALYFCASSADRGLGYTFGSGTRLTVV.

This rearrangement joins TRBV6-6 to TRBJ2-1; tentative D call: TRBD1 (5 bases). CDR1 MNHNY and CDR2 SVGAGI come from the germline V gene (reference sequence). The CDR3 runs 14 residues. The germline V and J ends were trimmed by 0 bases and 9 bases, with 12 bases remaining between them. The CDR3 is CASSYSGERGEQFF. The CDR3, as DNA: TGTGCCAGCAGTTACTCAGGGGAACGAGGTGAGCAGTTCTTC.

The chain couples TRBV7-9 to TRBJ1-4; no reliable D call. CDR1 is SEHNR and CDR2 is FQNEAQ in the germline V gene (reference sequence). There are 13 residues in the CDR3. V was trimmed by 5 bases and J by 8 bases, leaving 12 bases between them. As DNA, the CDR3 is TGTGCCAGCAGCCTACTCCCGGGAGAAAAACTGTTTTTT. Residues: CASSLLPGEKLFF.

The genes are TRBV21-1 and TRBJ1-1. TRBV21-1 is flagged as a pseudogene. CDR3 length: 12 amino acids. The CDR3: CASSPRVGSAFF. CDR3 sequence (DNA): TGTGCCAGCAGCCCCCGGGTAGGGAGTGCTTTCTTT.

This chain links TRBV5-1 with TRBJ1-1; D is perhaps TRBD1 (5 bases). Trimming took off 1 base at V and 1 base at J, with 14 bases between the two ends. The CDR3 runs to 16 residues. Germline CDR1 is SGHRS and CDR2 is YFSETQ. The CDR3 protein is CASSLLGEGPNTEAFF. In nucleotides, the CDR3 is TGCGCCAGCAGCTTGTTGGGGGAGGGGCCGAACACTGAAGCTTTCTTT.